The TCR beta chain under discussion was sequenced for a study of OX40 agonist ivuxolimab in advanced cancers. Study-wide points: Compared with CD4+, CD8+ T cells on average had more expanded clones.

The germline V gene encodes CDR1 SGHKS and CDR2 YYEKEE (reference sequence). Trimming pared 5 bases from V and 0 bases from J, leaving 18 bases between. This CDR3 has 17 residues. Clones were sequenced by immunoSEQ multiplex PCR, and TCRdb holds only the in-frame ones, with some missing. The sample shows approximately 81,000 clones, approximately 94% of them seen only once. Note on this clone: Its antigen is currently unknown.

Sequencing was performed on CD4+ or CD8+ T cells sorted from blood, taken in a trial of the OX40 agonist ivuxolimab. The genes are TRBV5-5 and TRBJ2-1; D perhaps matches TRBD2 (6 bases). The receptor was isolated from an adult with an advanced solid tumor such as melanoma, head and neck, liver or kidney cancer. CDR3 sequence: CASSHARGGFSYNEQFF. CDR3 bases: TGTGCCAGCAGTCACGCAAGAGGAGGGTTCTCCTACAATGAGCAGTTCTTC.